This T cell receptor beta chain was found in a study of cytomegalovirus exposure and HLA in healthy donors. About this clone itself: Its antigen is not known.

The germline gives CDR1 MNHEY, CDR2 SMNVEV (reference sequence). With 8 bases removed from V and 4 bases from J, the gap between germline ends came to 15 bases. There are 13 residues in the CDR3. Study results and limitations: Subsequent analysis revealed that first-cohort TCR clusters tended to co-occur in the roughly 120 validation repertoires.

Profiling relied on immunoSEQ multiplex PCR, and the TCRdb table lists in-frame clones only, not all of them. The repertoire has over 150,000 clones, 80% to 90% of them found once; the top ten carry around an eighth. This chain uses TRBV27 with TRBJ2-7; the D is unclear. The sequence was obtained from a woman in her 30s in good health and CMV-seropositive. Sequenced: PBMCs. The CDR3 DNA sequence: TGTGCCAGCGCCTCCGGTGAACCATACGAGCAGTACTTC. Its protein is CASASGEPYEQYF.